The TCR beta chain described here comes from a study of glioma-infiltrating T cells. Study details: Samples included WHO grade II oligodendrogliomas or astrocytomas and initial-diagnosis grade IV glioblastomas.

A note on this clonotype: The target antigen is unknown.

This CDR3 has 13 amino acids. V was cut by 6 bases and J by 6 bases, with 14 bases left in between. The germline gives CDR1 MNHNS, CDR2 SASEGT. Study observations and caveats: Tissue and blood shared very few CDR3 sequences. A blood CDR3 motif signature was depleted in highly divergent patients.

The iRepertoire nested amplicon-rescue multiplex PCR amplified TCR alpha and beta CDR3s from RNA. TCRdb independently ran MiXCR on the multiplex PCR reads; one entry per CDR3 protein. The sample has 300,000 to 450,000 distinct CDR3 sequences, 41% seen once. Sequenced sample: glioma tissue, nonneoplastic brain tissue, or PBMCs (not recorded which). The receptor comes from a human donor with low-grade glioma or glioblastoma, undergoing nonglioma brain surgery, or in good health (not recorded which). This chain uses TRBV6-1 with TRBJ1-2, with D uncertain. Written as DNA, the CDR3 is TGTGCCAGCAGGAGACATACTAGCCATGGCTACACCTTC. This translates into CASRRHTSHGYTF.